Listed below are T cell receptor beta chains from one sample, sequenced in a study of patients and donors after allogeneic stem cell transplantation. Each CDR3 protein is one row after TCRdb ran MiXCR on the RT-PCR reads. The table includes 920,000 or so distinct CDR3 sequences, under 20% detected once. Sequenced input: blood, either unsorted or a sorted T cell fraction (not recorded which). All receptors derive from a human donor who was either an allogeneic HSCT recipient or a stem cell or donor lymphocyte infusion donor (not recorded which). It is not recorded whose cells these are; they may come from a transplant donor. The CDR3 runs from the conserved cysteine through the conserved F or W. D genes are given only for firm matches. Clone size is given for some rows only: seen once, a few or many times, or a class if the clone is expanded.

v_call: TRBV20-1; j_call: TRBJ2-7; d_call: .; clone_size: many; cdr3_nt: TGCAGTGCTAGAGGCTTAGTGAATGTTACCTACGAGCAGTACTTC; cdr3_aa: CSARGLVNVTYEQYF
v_call: TRBV5-1; j_call: TRBJ2-7; d_call: TRBD2; clone_size: few; cdr3_nt: TGCGCCAGCAGCTTGGAAACAGCGGGAGTAAACGAGCAGTACTTC; cdr3_aa: CASSLETAGVNEQYF
v_call: TRBV5-1; j_call: TRBJ2-2; d_call: .; clone_size: few; cdr3_nt: TGCGCCAGCAGCTTCTACAGGGCGAACACCGGGGAGCTGTTTTTT; cdr3_aa: CASSFYRANTGELFF
v_call: TRBV24-1; j_call: TRBJ2-2; d_call: .; clone_size: few; cdr3_nt: TGTGCCACCAGTGATTTTACGGGAGTGGGCCACACCGGGGAGCTGTTTTTT; cdr3_aa: CATSDFTGVGHTGELFF
v_call: TRBV7-3; j_call: TRBJ2-1; d_call: .; clone_size: .; cdr3_nt: TGTGCCAGCAGCTTAAGGGCCCTCGGTCCTATGTCCCAAGTGGGCGACAACTCCTACAATGAGCAGTTCTTC; cdr3_aa: CASSLRALGPMSQVGDNSYNEQFF
v_call: TRBV21-1; j_call: TRBJ1-1; d_call: .; clone_size: .; cdr3_nt: TGTGCCAGCAGCAAAGGATCGGTGAACACTGAAGCTTTCTTT; cdr3_aa: CASSKGSVNTEAFF
v_call: TRBV7-9; j_call: TRBJ2-5; d_call: .; clone_size: .; cdr3_nt: TGTGCCAGCAGCTTAGCCACAGGGGAGACCCAGTACTTC; cdr3_aa: CASSLATGETQYF
v_call: TRBV29-1; j_call: TRBJ1-1; d_call: TRBD1; clone_size: few; cdr3_nt: TGCAGCGCGGACAGGGGGAAATCTGAAGCTTTCTTT; cdr3_aa: CSADRGKSEAFF
v_call: TRBV29-1; j_call: TRBJ2-1; d_call: .; clone_size: many; cdr3_nt: TGCAGCGTTGGGCTAGTTCATGAGCAGTTCTTC; cdr3_aa: CSVGLVHEQFF
v_call: TRBV5-1; j_call: TRBJ1-3; d_call: .; clone_size: .; cdr3_nt: TGCGCCAGCAGCTTGAACTCCATCGTAGGGAGCTCTGGAAACACCATATATTTT; cdr3_aa: CASSLNSIVGSSGNTIYF
v_call: TRBV5-1; j_call: TRBJ2-3; d_call: TRBD2; clone_size: few; cdr3_nt: TGCGCCAGCAGCCGGACTAGCGGGGGGCAGAGCACAGATACGCAGTATTTT; cdr3_aa: CASSRTSGGQSTDTQYF
v_call: TRBV4-2; j_call: TRBJ1-5; d_call: .; clone_size: many; cdr3_nt: TGTGCCAGCAGCTCCACATCAGGCGGTCAGCCCCAGCATTTT; cdr3_aa: CASSSTSGGQPQHF